The present T cell receptor beta chain was sequenced within a study of spatial heterogeneity in lung cancer. From the 5' RACE reads, TCRdb called clonotypes with MiXCR, one entry per CDR3 protein. Of 17,000 or so distinct CDR3 sequences in the sample, 6.2% are singletons; the top ten hold roughly 6.6%. The CDR3 sequence is 15 residues long. V was clipped by 3 bases and J by 3 bases; unmatched bases: 0. In germline, CDR1 is SEHNR, CDR2 FQNEAQ (reference sequence). The study, taken as a whole, reports: Mutation counts in tumors were tracked by counts of expanded intratumoral alpha and beta TCRs.

As to time point: sample taken at primary tumor resection. In its sample, this clonotype is medium-sized. The target antigen is unknown. This beta chain is an unintended read in a library built for alpha chains; its size means little. Sequenced material: lung tumor tissue, taken at surgery. This receptor was identified in a male donor with early-stage non-small cell lung cancer. The chain recombines TRBV7-9 with TRBJ2-2; TRBD1 aligns across 11 bases. The chain's CDR3 is CASSLGQGDTGELFF. The CDR3 DNA reads as TGTGCCAGCAGCTTGGGACAGGGGGACACCGGGGAGCTGTTTTTT.